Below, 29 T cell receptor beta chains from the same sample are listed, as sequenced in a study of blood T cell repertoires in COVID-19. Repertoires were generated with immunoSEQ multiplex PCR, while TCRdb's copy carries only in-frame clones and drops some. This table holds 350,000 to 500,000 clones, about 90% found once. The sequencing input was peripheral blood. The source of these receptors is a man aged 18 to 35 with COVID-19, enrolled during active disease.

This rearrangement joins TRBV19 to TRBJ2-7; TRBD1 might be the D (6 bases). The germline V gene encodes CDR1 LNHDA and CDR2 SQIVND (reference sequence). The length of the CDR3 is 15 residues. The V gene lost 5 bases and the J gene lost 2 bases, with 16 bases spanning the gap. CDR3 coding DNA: TGTGCCAGTAGTCCCCGGGACACCCGAGCCTACGAGCAGTACTTC. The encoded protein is CASSPRDTRAYEQYF.

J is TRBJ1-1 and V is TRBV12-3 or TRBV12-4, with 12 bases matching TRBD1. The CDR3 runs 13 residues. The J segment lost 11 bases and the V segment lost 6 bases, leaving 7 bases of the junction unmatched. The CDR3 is CASSRDRGLEAFF. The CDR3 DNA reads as TGTGCCAGCAGCAGGGACAGGGGGCTTGAGGCTTTCTTT.

The CDR3 DNA sequence: TGTGCCAGCAGCTTAGTCTCCTACTCCTACAATGAGCAGTTCTTC. It is translated as CASSLVSYSYNEQFF. The genes are TRBV7-2 and TRBJ2-1, with D unresolved. The CDR3 runs to 15 residues. CDR1 is SGHTA and CDR2 is FQGNSA in the germline V gene. The V gene lost 1 base and the J gene lost 0 bases, with 7 bases spanning the gap. Filled out from reference TRBV7-2 and TRBJ2-1, the complete variable domain reads GAGVSQSPSNKVTEKGKDVELRCDPISGHTALYWYRQSLGQGLEFLIYFQGNSAPDKSGLPSDRFSAERTGGSVSTLTIQRTQQEDSAVYLCASSLVSYSYNEQFFGPGTRLTVL.

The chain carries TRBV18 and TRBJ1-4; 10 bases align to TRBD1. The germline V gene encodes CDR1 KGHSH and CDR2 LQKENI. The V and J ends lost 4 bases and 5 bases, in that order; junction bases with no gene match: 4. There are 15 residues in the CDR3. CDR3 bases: TGTGCCAGCTCACAGGGACAGGGGAGGAATGAAAAACTGTTTTTT. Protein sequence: CASSQGQGRNEKLFF.

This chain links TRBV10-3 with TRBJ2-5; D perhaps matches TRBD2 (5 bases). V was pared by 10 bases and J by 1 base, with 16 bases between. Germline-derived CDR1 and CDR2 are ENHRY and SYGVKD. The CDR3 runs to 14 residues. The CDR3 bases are TGTGCCACCCTCGACGAGGGCCTCCAAGAGACCCAGTACTTC. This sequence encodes CATLDEGLQETQYF.

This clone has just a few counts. As DNA, the CDR3 is TGTGCCAGCAGCTTAGAGCCTAAGTACGAGCAGTACTTC. Its protein product is CASSLEPKYEQYF. This sequence joins TRBV11-2 and TRBJ2-7; no clear D. This CDR3 spans 13 amino acids. Trimming removed 0 bases from V and 4 bases from J, with 7 bases in between. Germline V lookup: CDR1 SGHAT, CDR2 FQNNGV. The full variable domain, in which reference TRBV11-2 and TRBJ2-7 provide the parts outside the CDR3, is EAGVAQSPRYKIIEKRQSVAFWCNPISGHATLYWYQQILGQGPKLLIQFQNNGVVDDSQLPKDRFSAERLKGVDSTLKIQPAKLEDSAVYLCASSLEPKYEQYFGPGTRLTVT.

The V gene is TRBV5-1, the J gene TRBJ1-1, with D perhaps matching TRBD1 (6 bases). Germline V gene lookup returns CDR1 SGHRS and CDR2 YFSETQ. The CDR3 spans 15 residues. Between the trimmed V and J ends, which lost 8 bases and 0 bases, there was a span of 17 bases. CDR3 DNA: TGCGCCAGTACTCCCGGACAGACCATGAACACTGAAGCTTTCTTT. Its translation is CASTPGQTMNTEAFF.

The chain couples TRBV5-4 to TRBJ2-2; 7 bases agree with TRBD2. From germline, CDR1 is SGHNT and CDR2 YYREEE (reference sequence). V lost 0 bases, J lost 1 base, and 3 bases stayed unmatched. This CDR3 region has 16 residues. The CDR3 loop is CASSLEAGMNTGELFF. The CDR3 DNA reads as TGTGCCAGCAGCTTGGAAGCGGGGATGAACACCGGGGAGCTGTTTTTT.

CDR3 nucleotide sequence: TGTGCCAGCAGCCAGCAAAGCGGGAGGGACGATGAGCAGTTCTTC. It encodes CASSQQSGRDDEQFF. The rearrangement links TRBV4-2 to TRBJ2-1; 10 bases match TRBD2. Trimming removed 3 bases from V and 8 bases from J; junction bases left unmatched: 7. Germline loops: CDR1 LGHNA, CDR2 YNFKEQ. The CDR3 length is 15 residues.

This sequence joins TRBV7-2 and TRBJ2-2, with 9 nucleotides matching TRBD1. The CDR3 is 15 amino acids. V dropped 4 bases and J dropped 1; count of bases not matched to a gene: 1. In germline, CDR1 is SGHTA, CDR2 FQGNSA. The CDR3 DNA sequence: TGTGCCAGCAGCTCGGGACAGGGGAACACCGGGGAGCTGTTTTTT. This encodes CASSSGQGNTGELFF.

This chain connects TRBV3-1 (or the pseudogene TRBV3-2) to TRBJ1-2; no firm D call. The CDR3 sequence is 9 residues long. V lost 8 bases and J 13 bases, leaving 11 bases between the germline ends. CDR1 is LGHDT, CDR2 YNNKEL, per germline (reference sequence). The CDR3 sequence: CASSPPVTF. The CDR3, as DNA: TGTGCCAGCTCCCCACCGGTCACCTTC.

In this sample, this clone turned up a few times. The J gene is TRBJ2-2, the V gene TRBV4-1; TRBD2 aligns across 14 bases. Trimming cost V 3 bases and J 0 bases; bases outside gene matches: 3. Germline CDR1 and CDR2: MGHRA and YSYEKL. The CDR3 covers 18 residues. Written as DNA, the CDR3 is TGCGCCAGCAGCCATGGACTAGCGGGAGGTACGAACACCGGGGAGCTGTTTTTT. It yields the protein CASSHGLAGGTNTGELFF.

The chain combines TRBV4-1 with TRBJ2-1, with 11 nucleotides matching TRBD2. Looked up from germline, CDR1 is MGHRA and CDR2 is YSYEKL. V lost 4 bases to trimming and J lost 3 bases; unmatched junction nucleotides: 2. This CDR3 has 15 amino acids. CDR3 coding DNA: TGCGCCAGCAGCCCGACTAGCGGGGACTACAATGAGCAGTTCTTC. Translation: CASSPTSGDYNEQFF.

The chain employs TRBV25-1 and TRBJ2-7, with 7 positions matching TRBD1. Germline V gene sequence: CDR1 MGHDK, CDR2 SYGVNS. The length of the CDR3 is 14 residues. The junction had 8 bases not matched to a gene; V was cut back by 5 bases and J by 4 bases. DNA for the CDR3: TGTGCCAGCAGTACCTCGACAGGGTATTACGAGCAGTACTTC. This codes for CASSTSTGYYEQYF.

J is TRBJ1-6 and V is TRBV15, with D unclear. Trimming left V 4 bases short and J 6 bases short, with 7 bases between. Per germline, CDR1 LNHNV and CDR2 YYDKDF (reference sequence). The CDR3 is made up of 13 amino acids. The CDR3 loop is CATSNSPNSPLHF. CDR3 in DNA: TGTGCCACCAGCAACTCTCCTAATTCACCCCTCCACTTT.

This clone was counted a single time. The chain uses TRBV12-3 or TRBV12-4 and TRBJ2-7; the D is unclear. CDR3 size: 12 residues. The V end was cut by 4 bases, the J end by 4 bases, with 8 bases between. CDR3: CASSYTIYEQYF. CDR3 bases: TGTGCCAGCAGTTACACCATTTACGAGCAGTACTTC.

Here the CDR3 reads CASSTDSHNGYTF. CDR3 in DNA: TGTGCCAGCAGTACGGACAGTCACAATGGCTACACCTTC. This rearrangement joins TRBV2 to TRBJ1-2; D perhaps matches TRBD1 (6 bases). The CDR3 runs to 13 residues. Germline-derived CDR1 and CDR2 are SNHLY and FYNNEI. V was shortened by 5 bases and J by 6 bases, with 13 bases between the two germline ends.

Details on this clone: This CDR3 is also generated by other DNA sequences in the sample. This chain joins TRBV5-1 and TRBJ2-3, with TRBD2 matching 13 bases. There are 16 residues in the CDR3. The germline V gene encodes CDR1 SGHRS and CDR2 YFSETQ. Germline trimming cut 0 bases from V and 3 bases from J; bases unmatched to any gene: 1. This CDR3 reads CASSLGLAGGTDTQYF. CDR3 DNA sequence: TGCGCCAGCAGCTTGGGACTAGCGGGAGGAACAGATACGCAGTATTTT.

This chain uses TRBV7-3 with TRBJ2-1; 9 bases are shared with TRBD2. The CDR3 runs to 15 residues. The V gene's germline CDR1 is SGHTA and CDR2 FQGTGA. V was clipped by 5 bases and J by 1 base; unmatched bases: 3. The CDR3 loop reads CASSPSGTSYNEQFF. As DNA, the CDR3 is TGTGCCAGCAGCCCTAGCGGGACATCCTACAATGAGCAGTTCTTC.

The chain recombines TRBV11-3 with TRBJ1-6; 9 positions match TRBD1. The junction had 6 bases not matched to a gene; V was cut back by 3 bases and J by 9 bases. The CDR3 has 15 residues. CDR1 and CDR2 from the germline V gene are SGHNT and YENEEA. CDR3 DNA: TGTGCCAGCAGCTTTCGGACAGGGGTATTTTCACCCCTCCACTTT. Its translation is CASSFRTGVFSPLHF.

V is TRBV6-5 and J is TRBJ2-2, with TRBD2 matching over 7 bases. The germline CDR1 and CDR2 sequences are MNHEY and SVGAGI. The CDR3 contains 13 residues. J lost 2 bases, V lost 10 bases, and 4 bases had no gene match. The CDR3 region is CATTSANTGELFF. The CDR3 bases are TGTGCCACCACTAGCGCCAACACCGGGGAGCTGTTTTTT.

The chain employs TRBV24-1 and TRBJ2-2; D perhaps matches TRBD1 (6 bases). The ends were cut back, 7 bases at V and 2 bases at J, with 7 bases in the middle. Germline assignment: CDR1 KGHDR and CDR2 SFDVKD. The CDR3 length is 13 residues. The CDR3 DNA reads TGTGCCACCAGGGACAGAAACACCGGGGAGCTGTTTTTT. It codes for CATRDRNTGELFF.

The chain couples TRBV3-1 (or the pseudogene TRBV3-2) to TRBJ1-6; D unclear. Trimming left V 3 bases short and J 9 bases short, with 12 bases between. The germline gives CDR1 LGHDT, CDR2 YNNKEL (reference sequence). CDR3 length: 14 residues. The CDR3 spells CASSQAREFSPLHF. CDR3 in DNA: TGTGCCAGCAGCCAGGCTCGGGAATTTTCACCCCTCCACTTT.

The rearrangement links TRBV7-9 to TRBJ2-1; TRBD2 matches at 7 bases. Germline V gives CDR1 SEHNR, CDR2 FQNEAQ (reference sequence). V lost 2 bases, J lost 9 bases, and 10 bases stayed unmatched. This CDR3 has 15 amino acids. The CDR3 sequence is CASSLSSAGVGEQFF. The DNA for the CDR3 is TGTGCCAGCAGCTTAAGTTCGGCGGGAGTAGGTGAGCAGTTCTTC.

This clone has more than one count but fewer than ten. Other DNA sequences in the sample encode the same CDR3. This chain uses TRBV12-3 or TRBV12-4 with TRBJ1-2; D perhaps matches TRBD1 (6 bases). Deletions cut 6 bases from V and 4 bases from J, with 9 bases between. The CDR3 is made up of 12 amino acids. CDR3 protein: CASSRTVYGYTF. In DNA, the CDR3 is TGTGCCAGCAGCAGGACAGTCTATGGCTACACCTTC.

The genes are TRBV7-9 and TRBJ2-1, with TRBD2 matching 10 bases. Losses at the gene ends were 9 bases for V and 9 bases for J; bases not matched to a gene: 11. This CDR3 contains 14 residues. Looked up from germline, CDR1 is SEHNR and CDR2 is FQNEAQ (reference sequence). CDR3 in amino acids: CASNKIAGGTEQFF. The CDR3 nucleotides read TGTGCCAGTAACAAGATAGCGGGAGGCACTGAGCAGTTCTTC.

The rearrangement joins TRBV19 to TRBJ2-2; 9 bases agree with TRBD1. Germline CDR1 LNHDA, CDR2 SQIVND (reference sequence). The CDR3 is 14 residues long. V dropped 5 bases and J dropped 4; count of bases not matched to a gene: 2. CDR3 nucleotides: TGTGCCAGTAGTGGACAGGGGAGCACCGGGGAGCTGTTTTTT. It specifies CASSGQGSTGELFF.

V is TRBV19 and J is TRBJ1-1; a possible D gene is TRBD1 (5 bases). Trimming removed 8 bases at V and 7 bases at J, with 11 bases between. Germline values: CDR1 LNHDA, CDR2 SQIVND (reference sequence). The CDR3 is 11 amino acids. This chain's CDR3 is CASYRTHEAFF. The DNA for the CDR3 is TGTGCCAGTTACAGGACCCATGAAGCTTTCTTT.

The CDR3 nucleotides read TGTGCCAGCTCACCACGAGTGCGGGACCCCCCTCACGAGCAGTACTTC. It is translated as CASSPRVRDPPHEQYF. V is TRBV18 and J is TRBJ2-7, with a weak D call TRBD2 (6 bases). The CDR3 sequence is 16 residues long. The V end lost 1 base, the J end lost 5 bases, and 18 bases lay between the germline ends. CDR1 is KGHSH, CDR2 LQKENI, per germline.